This T cell receptor beta chain is drawn from a study of sequential checkpoint blockade in melanoma. Across the study: Randomization was 1:1 between first-line nivolumab→ipilimumab and ipilimumab→nivolumab. Each arm's sequence ended with maintenance nivolumab.

Treatment denoted: randomized to nivolumab then ipilimumab (arm A) or the reverse (arm B). Germline V CDR1 and CDR2: SGHNT, YYREEE (reference sequence). Trimming stripped 1 base from V and 1 base from J, with 8 bases between. This CDR3 region has 14 residues. TCRdb's table, derived via immunoSEQ multiplex PCR, lists solely in-frame clones and lacks some. This sample yields about 3,600 clones, of which 50% to 75% are seen a single time; roughly 20% belongs to the top ten. The TCR was taken from a human donor with melanoma. The chain joins TRBV5-4 to TRBJ1-1, with D maybe TRBD1 (5 bases). The input for sequencing was CD8+ T cells sorted from blood (inferred from file names), taken from a patient given nivolumab and ipilimumab in sequence. In nucleotides, the CDR3 is TGTGCCAGCAGCTTGTGGGGGGAGAACACTGAAGCTTTCTTT. This codes for CASSLWGENTEAFF.